The present T cell receptor (beta chain) was sequenced within a study of blood T cell repertoires in COVID-19. Study information: PBMCs, B-cell-depleted T cells, or T cells were the source of the cDNA or gDNA that made up the material.

Clones were read by immunoSEQ multiplex PCR, and TCRdb kept only the in-frame ones, dropping some. This sample has about 410,000 clones, with less than 95% found just once. Germline CDR1 SGHRS, CDR2 YFSETQ. The CDR3 contains 14 residues. V shed 2 bases and J shed 2 bases, with 9 bases lying between them. Participant age was about 18 to 100 years, and participants resided in fewer than 25 US areas. Two negative PCRs, clearance, or symptom resolution characterized the recovered Cohort 3 donors. The rearrangement joins TRBV5-1 to TRBJ2-3, with D possibly TRBD2 on 5 matching bases. This TCR was recovered from a man between 18 and 35 years old who had recovered from COVID-19. Sequences were obtained from PBMCs or T cells enriched from blood (not recorded which). CDR3 residues: CASSLAAVTDTQYF. CDR3 nucleotides: TGCGCCAGCAGCTTAGCGGCAGTCACAGATACGCAGTATTTT.